The 21 T cell receptor gamma chains below were found in one sample sequenced in a study of gamma-delta chains in newborns, infants, children. TCRdb re-processed the reads via CATT. The sample holds about 580 gamma-chain clones; roughly two fifths are singletons and the top ten take 30% to 35%. Sequenced material: blood. The receptors come from a child who was a newborn, infant or young child, either healthy, febrile or measles-vaccinated (not recorded which).

Details on this clone: A much larger clone sits a single nucleotide away, making a read error possible. Written as DNA, the CDR3 is TGTGCCTTGTGGGGGGTGGGTAAGAAACTCTTT. This codes for CALWGVGKKLF. V usage is TRGV9 and J usage is TRGJ1 or TRGJ2. As TCRdb names no J gene, one was assigned here on the basis of a DNA match to germline. Per the germline V gene, CDR1 is GITISATS and CDR2 is ISYDGTV (reference sequence). This CDR3 region has 11 residues.

For this clone: A much larger clone sits a single nucleotide away, making a read error possible. V usage is TRGV9 and J usage is TRGJ1 or TRGJ2. Matching the DNA to germline supplied the J gene, which TCRdb does not give. The germline V gene encodes CDR1 GITISATS and CDR2 ISYDGTV (reference sequence). The CDR3 length is 14 residues. Losses at the gene ends were 0 bases for V and 3 bases for J; bases not matched to a gene: 5. The CDR3 DNA sequence: TGTGCCTTGTGGGAGGTGCGGGGTTATTATAAGAAACTCTTT. Protein product: CALWEVRGYYKKLF.

For this clone: Given a much more abundant clone one base away, this may be a read error. The V and J genes are TRGV9 and TRGJ1 or TRGJ2. Assignment of the J gene here rests on matching the DNA to germline, because TCRdb gives none. From germline, CDR1 is GITISATS and CDR2 ISYDGTV (reference sequence). With 0 bases clipped from V and 9 bases from J, the junction kept 5 bases outside the gene matches. This CDR3 comprises 12 residues. CDR3 nucleotide sequence: TGTGCCTTGTGGGAGGTGCCTGGTAAGAAACTCTTT. Translated: CALWEVPGKKLF.

Within the sample, this clone is large. The chain recombines TRGV8 with TRGJ1 or TRGJ2. Here the J gene came from matching the DNA to germline, since TCRdb omits it. The CDR3 sequence is 13 residues long. V lost 5 bases, J lost 0 bases, and 4 bases stayed unmatched. CDR1 and CDR2 (germline): VENAVY, YDSYNSRV. This CDR3 is CATWAPNYYKKLF. Here the CDR3 DNA reads TGTGCCACCTGGGCTCCGAATTATTATAAGAAACTCTTT.

Sample share makes this clone large. The same CDR3 is also encoded by other DNA sequences in this sample. The rearrangement uses TRGV9 and TRGJP. Matching the DNA to germline supplied the J gene, which TCRdb does not give. The J segment lost 6 bases and the V segment lost 2 bases, leaving 4 bases of the junction unmatched. The CDR3 is 16 amino acids. Per the germline V gene, CDR1 is GITISATS and CDR2 is ISYDGTV (reference sequence). The CDR3 sequence is CALWEEVELGKKIKVF. CDR3 nucleotides: TGTGCCTTGTGGGAGGAAGTAGAGTTGGGCAAAAAAATCAAGGTATTT.

A remark on this clone: A read error may be the cause here, since a much bigger clone is one base away. The chain uses TRGV9 and TRGJP. The J gene comes from matching the DNA to germline here; TCRdb lacks it. This CDR3 region has 17 residues. Germline-derived CDR1 and CDR2 are GITISATS and ISYDGTV (reference sequence). CDR3 region: CALWEVHREVGKKIKVF. CDR3 nucleotide sequence: TGTGCCTTGTGGGAGGTGCATCGAGAGGTGGGCAAAAAAATCAAGGTATTT.

Relative to its sample, this clone is large. The V call is TRGV9, the J call TRGJP. Matching the DNA to germline supplied the J gene, which TCRdb does not give. The CDR3 runs 16 residues. The trim removed 4 bases at V and 5 bases at J, leaving 5 bases unmatched. Germline V lookup: CDR1 GITISATS, CDR2 ISYDGTV (reference sequence). The CDR3 sequence: CALWEYKELGKKIKVF. In DNA, the CDR3 is TGTGCCTTGTGGGAATATAAAGAGTTGGGCAAAAAAATCAAGGTATTT.

This clone is large (0.1 to 1%) in the sample. The same CDR3 can be traced to other DNA sequences in this sample. The CDR3: CALWEVPELGKKIKVF. As DNA, the CDR3 is TGTGCCTTGTGGGAGGTCCCAGAGTTGGGCAAAAAAATCAAGGTATTT. The chain is built from TRGV9 and TRGJP. Because TCRdb records no J gene, it was assigned here through a match of the DNA to germline. Germline loops: CDR1 GITISATS, CDR2 ISYDGTV (reference sequence). The ends lost 1 base at V and 6 bases at J; junction bases unmatched: 3. The CDR3 sequence is 16 residues long.

Sample share makes this clone large. This may arise from a read error, as a much more abundant clone is one base away. Other nucleotide sequences from this sample produce the same CDR3. The chain carries TRGV9 and TRGJP. The J gene was missing in TCRdb and was found by matching the end of the DNA to germline. Germline CDR1 reads GITISATS; CDR2 reads ISYDGTV (reference sequence). The junction had 1 base not matched to a gene; V was cut back by 1 base and J by 4 bases. The CDR3 is made up of 16 amino acids. CDR3 in amino acids: CALWEVQELGKKIKVF. The CDR3 DNA follows: TGTGCCTTGTGGGAGGTCCAAGAGTTGGGCAAAAAAATCAAGGTATTT.

A word on this clone: TCRdb attributes to this sequence the protein of a much larger clone, which differs from the DNA translation at residue 8; a read error is likely, and the protein displayed is translated from the DNA. The J gene is TRGJP, the V gene TRGV9. TCRdb supplies no J gene; here it was assigned by aligning the nucleotide sequence to germline. CDR1 is GITISATS and CDR2 is ISYDGTV in the germline V gene (reference sequence). CDR3 length: 16 residues. The CDR3 region has the DNA TGTGCCTTGTGGGAGGCCCAAGGGTTGGGCAAAAAAATCAAGGTATTT. This sequence encodes CALWEAQGLGKKIKVF.

In this sample, this clone is large. It is likely a read error: a sequence one base away is far more abundant. The identical CDR3 is also encoded by other nucleotide sequences in the sample. The V gene is TRGV9, the J gene TRGJP. TCRdb supplies no J gene; here it was assigned by aligning the nucleotide sequence to germline. CDR3 size: 16 residues. With 2 bases clipped from V and 3 bases from J, the junction kept 1 base outside the gene matches. Germline-derived CDR1 and CDR2 are GITISATS and ISYDGTV (reference sequence). The CDR3 DNA sequence: TGTGCCTTGTGGGAGGAGCAAGAGTTGGGCAAAAAAATCAAGGTATTT. It yields the protein CALWEEQELGKKIKVF.

The V call is TRGV9, the J call TRGJ1 or TRGJ2. The J gene, not given by TCRdb, was assigned here from a germline match of the nucleotide sequence. Germline V CDR1 and CDR2: GITISATS, ISYDGTV (reference sequence). This CDR3 comprises 12 residues. Trimming cost V 2 bases and J 7 bases; bases outside gene matches: 5. In DNA form, the CDR3 reads TGTGCCTTGTGGGAGGGGCAATATAAGAAACTCTTT. Amino acid sequence: CALWEGQYKKLF.

Regarding this clone: A much bigger clone sits one base away, suggesting this may be a read error. The chain links TRGV9 to TRGJP. Because TCRdb records no J gene, it was assigned here through a match of the DNA to germline. Germline V gives CDR1 GITISATS, CDR2 ISYDGTV (reference sequence). The length of the CDR3 is 17 residues. CDR3: CALWESLQEVGKKIKVF. Written as DNA, the CDR3 is TGTGCCTTGTGGGAGTCCCTCCAAGAGGTGGGCAAAAAAATCAAGGTATTT.

This clone was seen more than once but under ten times. This chain links TRGV4 with TRGJP1. TCRdb leaves out the J gene; it was filled in here by matching the DNA to germline. V lost 7 bases and J lost 3; bases outside the gene matches: 5. The CDR3 contains 13 residues. Germline CDR1 EGSTGY, CDR2 YDSYTSSV. In DNA form, the CDR3 reads TGTGCCACCTGTATTGCCACTGGTTGGTTCAAGATATTT. The encoded protein is CATCIATGWFKIF.

Turning to this clone: A read error may be the cause here, since a much bigger clone is one base away. Other nucleotide sequences from this sample produce the same CDR3. This chain uses TRGV3 with TRGJ1 or TRGJ2. No J gene is reported in TCRdb; it was inferred here by comparing the DNA with germline. The CDR3 length is 12 residues. CDR1 is VTNTFY and CDR2 is YDVSTARD in the germline V gene (reference sequence). The CDR3 reads CATWDRLREKLF. CDR3 DNA sequence: TGCGCCACCTGGGACAGGTTAAGGGAGAAACTCTTT.

This clone is termed large. In the same sample, other DNA sequences code for this CDR3. The chain couples TRGV9 to TRGJ1 or TRGJ2. The J gene, not given by TCRdb, was assigned here from a germline match of the nucleotide sequence. The CDR3 loop spans 11 amino acids. Germline V lookup: CDR1 GITISATS, CDR2 ISYDGTV (reference sequence). V gave up 0 bases and J gave up 10 bases; unmatched junction bases: 3. CDR3 protein: CALWEVPKKLF. CDR3 in DNA: TGTGCCTTGTGGGAGGTGCCCAAGAAACTCTTT.

A few counts support this clone. A read error likely explains why the TCRdb protein, taken from a much larger clone, differs from this DNA's translation at residue 14; the protein shown is translated from the DNA. No J gene call was made, and the V gene is TRGV9. The CDR3 runs 16 residues. Per the germline V gene, CDR1 is GITISATS and CDR2 is ISYDGTV (reference sequence). CDR3 residues: CALWEVRELGKKINVF. The CDR3 region has the DNA TGTGCCTTGTGGGAGGTCCGGGAGTTGGGCAAAAAAATCAATGTATTT.

As regards this clone: Given a much more abundant clone one base away, this may be a read error. The sample carries other DNA sequences with the same CDR3. The chain employs TRGV9 and TRGJP. The J gene is absent in TCRdb and was assigned here via DNA matching to germline. The CDR3 totals 16 residues. Germline V gene lookup returns CDR1 GITISATS and CDR2 ISYDGTV (reference sequence). CDR3 nucleotides: TGTGCCTTGTGGGACCTTCAAGAGCTGGGCAAAAAAATCAAGGTATTT. It specifies CALWDLQELGKKIKVF.

This clone is judged large. Other nucleotide sequences in the sample specify the same CDR3. The chain employs TRGV9 and TRGJP. No J segment appears in TCRdb, so it was assigned here by matching the sequence to germline. Germline V gene lookup returns CDR1 GITISATS and CDR2 ISYDGTV (reference sequence). The junction had 6 bases not matched to a gene; V was cut back by 0 bases and J by 7 bases. CDR3 length: 17 amino acids. The CDR3 here is CALWEVPQELGKKIKVF. Written as DNA, the CDR3 is TGTGCCTTGTGGGAGGTGCCCCAGGAGTTGGGCAAAAAAATCAAGGTATTT.

By sample share, this clone is large. CDR3: CALWEPIQELGKKIKVF. The CDR3 region has the DNA TGTGCCTTGTGGGAGCCTATCCAAGAGTTGGGCAAAAAAATCAAGGTATTT. The J gene is TRGJP, the V gene TRGV9. In the absence of a J gene in TCRdb, the DNA was matched to germline to assign it here. V lost 3 bases and J lost 4; bases outside the gene matches: 6. The germline CDR1 and CDR2 sequences are GITISATS and ISYDGTV (reference sequence). This CDR3 comprises 17 residues.

This clone appeared once. With a much larger clone just one base away, this may be a read error. The chain links TRGV8 to TRGJP1. TCRdb does not report a J gene; here it was assigned by matching the DNA to germline references. There are 14 residues in the CDR3. The V gene's germline CDR1 is VENAVY and CDR2 YDSYNSRV. V shed 0 bases, J shed 2 bases, and the junction held 0 bases outside the gene matches. CDR3 sequence: CATWDRTTGWFKIF. Here the CDR3 DNA reads TGTGCCACCTGGGATAGGACCACTGGTTGGTTCAAGATATTT.